A selection of T cell receptor beta chains follows, all from one sample in a study of shared clonotypes between healthy human individuals. This table comes from immunoSEQ multiplex PCR, and its TCRdb copy is limited to in-frame clones, with some not included. The sample consists of over a million clones, roughly 95% of them appearing once. The sequencing input was naive CD4+ T cells sorted from blood. Receptor source: a man aged 25 to 45 in good health. Each CDR3 is given with its conserved first and last residue. A D gene is named only where the DNA matches it firmly. The listing skips clone size in some rows; elsewhere it reads once, few, many or a size class.

V gene,clone size,D gene,J gene,CDR3 length,CDR3 protein,CDR3 DNA
TRBV27,NA,TRBD1,TRBJ2-3,16,CASSLLGQGQTDTQYF,TGTGCCAGCAGTTTATTAGGACAGGGGCAAACAGATACGCAGTATTTT
TRBV4-1,NA,NA,TRBJ2-5,16,CASSQNLLGGRETQYF,TGCGCCAGCAGCCAAAACCTGTTAGGTGGGCGGGAGACCCAGTACTTC
TRBV28,NA,TRBD1,TRBJ1-2,14,CASQPTGEYYGYTF,TGTGCCAGCCAACCGACAGGGGAGTACTATGGCTACACCTTC
TRBV7-7,NA,TRBD2,TRBJ2-7,15,CASSPGLAGVGEQYF,TGTGCTAGCAGCCCGGGACTAGCGGGAGTGGGGGAGCAGTACTTC
TRBV7-9,many,NA,TRBJ1-2,11,CASSPQGGLTF,TGTGCCAGCAGCCCGCAAGGGGGGCTAACCTTC
TRBV14,NA,TRBD2,TRBJ2-4,17,CASSLNSGRGAKNIQYF,TGTGCCAGCAGCCTTAATAGCGGGAGGGGCGCCAAAAACATTCAGTACTTC
TRBV7-2,NA,TRBD2,TRBJ2-1,11,CASSLGTIQFF,TGTGCCAGCAGCTTGGGGACTATCCAGTTCTTC
TRBV18,NA,TRBD1,TRBJ1-4,14,CASSAGGSNEKLFF,TGTGCCAGCTCAGCAGGGGGATCTAATGAAAAACTGTTTTTT
TRBV9,NA,NA,TRBJ1-1,19,CASSALVSRVTAENTEAFF,TGTGCCAGCAGCGCCCTCGTATCCCGGGTGACAGCGGAAAACACTGAAGCTTTCTTT
TRBV5-1,NA,TRBD2,TRBJ2-4,14,CASGPGLDKNIQYF,TGCGCCAGCGGCCCGGGACTAGACAAAAACATTCAGTACTTC
TRBV5-1,NA,NA,TRBJ2-2,14,CASSISKPAGELFF,TGCGCCAGCAGCATTTCTAAACCGGCCGGGGAGCTGTTTTTT
TRBV10-1,NA,TRBD2,TRBJ2-5,13,CASIPGGLETQYF,TGCGCCAGCATCCCGGGGGGTTTGGAGACCCAGTACTTC
TRBV18,NA,NA,TRBJ2-3,14,CASSPGTAGNTQYF,TGTGCCAGCTCACCTGGGACCGCGGGAAATACGCAGTATTTT
TRBV19,NA,TRBD2,TRBJ2-7,15,CASSIGASGNYEQYF,TGTGCCAGTAGTATAGGTGCTAGCGGGAACTACGAGCAGTACTTC
TRBV6-5,NA,NA,TRBJ1-2,14,CASSRLGRGYGYTF,TGTGCCAGCAGCCGACTTGGTAGGGGCTATGGCTACACCTTC
TRBV5-5,NA,NA,TRBJ2-1,16,CASSLRGLTQGNEQFF,TGTGCCAGCAGCTTGCGGGGTTTAACCCAAGGGAATGAGCAGTTCTTC
TRBV29-1,NA,NA,TRBJ2-3,13,CSVARGRTDTQYF,TGCAGCGTAGCCAGGGGACGCACAGATACGCAGTATTTT
TRBV5-3,NA,TRBD2,TRBJ2-1,14,CASSGTSSRNEQFF,TGTGCCAGCAGCGGGACTAGCAGTCGGAATGAGCAGTTCTTC
TRBV18,NA,NA,TRBJ1-3,16,CASSPPSGNSGNTIYF,TGTGCCAGCTCACCACCGTCAGGGAACTCTGGAAACACCATATATTTT
TRBV10-1,NA,NA,TRBJ2-1,14,CASRGPHKSSEQFF,TGCGCCAGCAGGGGACCCCACAAGTCATCCGAGCAGTTCTTC
TRBV7-8,NA,NA,TRBJ2-6,15,CASSLGNSGANVLTF,TGTGCCAGCAGCTTAGGCAACTCTGGGGCCAACGTCCTGACTTTC
TRBV10-1,NA,TRBD1,TRBJ2-7,16,CASSGAQGPRSYEQYF,TGCGCCAGCAGCGGTGCACAGGGGCCACGCTCCTACGAGCAGTACTTC
TRBV2,NA,NA,TRBJ2-3,13,CASSEDSTDTQYF,TGTGCCAGCAGTGAAGACTCCACAGATACGCAGTATTTT
TRBV7-9,NA,TRBD2,TRBJ2-3,18,CASSEWGFLAGVSDTQYF,TGTGCCAGCAGCGAGTGGGGTTTTCTGGCGGGAGTTAGTGATACGCAGTATTTT
TRBV29-1,NA,NA,TRBJ2-7,13,CSVRGEVGYEQYF,TGCAGCGTCAGGGGGGAGGTGGGCTACGAGCAGTACTTC
TRBV27,NA,NA,TRBJ1-3,15,CASSQDRHSGNTIYF,TGTGCCAGCAGCCAAGACAGGCACTCTGGAAACACCATATATTTT
TRBV7-6,NA,NA,TRBJ2-7,16,CASSTSWGLESYEQYF,TGTGCCAGCTCCACCAGCTGGGGGCTGGAGTCCTACGAGCAGTACTTC
TRBV7-2,NA,NA,TRBJ1-2,13,CASSLASNYGYTF,TGTGCCAGCAGCTTAGCCAGCAACTATGGCTACACCTTC
TRBV7-9,once,NA,TRBJ1-4,17,CASSEARGGKTNEKLFF,TGTGCCAGCAGCGAGGCTAGAGGGGGGAAGACTAATGAAAAACTGTTTTTT
TRBV27,once,TRBD2,TRBJ2-1,14,CASNRLADNNEQFF,TGTGCCAGCAACAGACTAGCGGATAACAATGAGCAGTTCTTC
TRBV30,NA,NA,TRBJ2-7,11,CAWRRINEQYF,TGTGCCTGGAGGCGAATAAACGAGCAGTACTTC
TRBV28,NA,NA,TRBJ2-7,16,CASSSPEAGRSYEQYF,TGTGCCAGCAGTTCCCCAGAAGCGGGTCGATCCTACGAGCAGTACTTC
TRBV6-6,NA,TRBD2,TRBJ2-7,15,CASSETSGSTYEQYF,TGTGCCAGCAGTGAGACTAGCGGGAGTACCTACGAGCAGTACTTC
TRBV7-9,NA,TRBD2,TRBJ2-5,18,CASSSSRTSGRAGETQYF,TGTGCCAGCAGCTCCTCCCGGACTAGCGGGAGGGCCGGGGAGACCCAGTACTTC
TRBV9,NA,NA,TRBJ1-5,15,CASSPNPNSNQPQHF,TGTGCCAGCAGCCCGAACCCTAATAGCAATCAGCCCCAGCATTTT
TRBV18,NA,NA,TRBJ2-1,14,CASSLELGNNEQFF,TGTGCCAGCTCACTAGAGCTTGGGAACAATGAGCAGTTCTTC
TRBV4-1,NA,TRBD1,TRBJ2-3,16,CASSQGPGQGADTQYF,TGCGCCAGCAGCCAAGGGCCGGGACAGGGGGCAGATACGCAGTATTTT
TRBV10-2,NA,NA,TRBJ1-5,15,CASSESSQVNQPQHF,TGCGCCAGCAGTGAGTCCTCACAGGTAAATCAGCCCCAGCATTTT
TRBV20-1,NA,NA,TRBJ2-3,11,CSASSTDTQYF,TGCAGTGCTTCCAGCACAGATACGCAGTATTTT
TRBV5-8,NA,NA,TRBJ1-4,16,CASSKGDSFSNEKLFF,TGTGCCAGCAGCAAGGGGGACTCTTTTTCTAATGAAAAACTGTTTTTT